This T cell receptor beta chain stems from a study of response to subunit inactivated influenza vaccine. Findings of the study overall: Each seasonal influenza vaccination, the authors suggested, recruits few new T cells.

The sample holds many counts of this clonotype. Its cognate antigen is unknown. TCRdb analysed the RT-PCR reads with MiXCR anew, one entry per CDR3 protein. The sample lists around 760,000 distinct CDR3 sequences, around 13% occurring once. The germline V gene has CDR1 MDHEN and CDR2 SYDVKM. V was trimmed by 5 bases and J by 7 bases, leaving 9 bases between them. There are 11 residues in the CDR3. Here the sequenced sample was PBMCs from blood, taken less than 15 days before vaccination. The receptor was isolated from a man between 50 and 59 years old who received an inactivated influenza vaccine. This sequence joins TRBV28 and TRBJ2-7; D perhaps matches TRBD1 (6 bases). The chain's CDR3 is CASSRTAEQYF. For the CDR3, the DNA is TGTGCCAGCAGTAGGACAGCAGAGCAGTACTTC.